These 17 T cell receptor beta chains were sequenced from one sample in a study of cytomegalovirus exposure and HLA in healthy donors. With 60 Vbeta and 13 Jbeta primers, the PCR was carried out. Assay: immunoSEQ multiplex PCR; the TCRdb copy retains only in-frame clones and omits some. The sample has more than 90,000 clones, about 76% seen once. The specimen sequenced was PBMCs. All receptors come from a human donor in good health.

The genes are TRBV5-1 and TRBJ1-4; 7 bases match TRBD1. Germline trimming cut 3 bases from V and 5 bases from J; bases unmatched to any gene: 4. The CDR3 consists of 14 residues. The germline gives CDR1 SGHRS, CDR2 YFSETQ. CDR3 in amino acids: CASSSGQPNEKLFF. CDR3 DNA: TGCGCCAGCAGCTCGGGACAGCCGAATGAAAAACTGTTTTTT.

The chain recombines TRBV12-5 with TRBJ2-6; no clear D. Trimming removed 1 base from V and 1 base from J, with 5 bases in between. The CDR3 runs 15 residues. From germline, CDR1 is LGHNT and CDR2 FRNRAP. CDR3 nucleotides: TGTGCTAGTGGTTTGGAACAGTCTGGGGCCAACGTCCTGACTTTC. Translation: CASGLEQSGANVLTF.

This clone was seen just once. The V and J genes are TRBV19 and TRBJ2-1; 10 nucleotides line up with TRBD2. The CDR3 is 14 amino acids. The V and J ends lost 3 bases and 5 bases, in that order; junction bases with no gene match: 1. Germline V gene sequence: CDR1 LNHDA, CDR2 SQIVND (reference sequence). DNA for the CDR3: TGTGCCAGTAGTATGACTAGCGGGCACAATGAGCAGTTCTTC. Amino acids: CASSMTSGHNEQFF.

The chain combines TRBV4-3 with TRBJ2-5; D possibly corresponds to TRBD1 (6 bases). The end of the DNA aligns better with TRBJ2-7, so the J call may be wrong. The CDR3 sequence is 15 residues long. Germline assignment: CDR1 LGHNA and CDR2 YSLEER. CDR3 DNA sequence: TGCGCCAGCAGCCTAGCCGACAGGTCTAGCCACGAGCAGTACTTC. Translating gives CASSLADRSSHEQYF.

The chain uses TRBV25-1 and TRBJ1-1; D call uncertain. The germline V gene has CDR1 MGHDK and CDR2 SYGVNS. The CDR3 has 12 residues. V was cut by 1 base and J by 5 bases, with 5 bases left in between. This chain's CDR3 is CASSESRTEAFF. CDR3 in DNA: TGTGCCAGCAGTGAATCGAGAACTGAAGCTTTCTTT.

V usage is TRBV19 and J usage is TRBJ1-3; the D gene is possibly TRBD1 (6 bases). Trimming removed 8 bases at V and 5 bases at J, with 7 bases between. This CDR3 is 11 amino acids long. CDR1 and CDR2 (germline): LNHDA, SQIVND (reference sequence). The CDR3 is CASGTRNTIYF. The CDR3, as DNA: TGTGCCAGTGGGACAAGAAACACCATATATTTT.

The chain combines TRBV7-7 with TRBJ2-5; D possibly corresponds to TRBD2 (6 bases). The CDR3 contains 16 residues. Trimming stripped 5 bases from V and 5 bases from J, with 21 bases between. Looked up from germline, CDR1 is SSHAT and CDR2 is FNYEAQ (reference sequence). CDR3 in amino acids: CASSTIGLGGGETQYF. The CDR3 DNA reads as TGTGCCAGCAGCACCATTGGACTGGGTGGAGGGGAGACCCAGTACTTC.

The CDR3 DNA reads as TGTGCCAGCTCCGGCAGGGGGCTGTATGAGCAGTTCTTC. As protein: CASSGRGLYEQFF. This rearrangement joins TRBV5-4 to TRBJ2-1; TRBD1 matches at 8 bases. Germline CDR1 SGHNT, CDR2 YYREEE (reference sequence). CDR3 length: 13 residues. Trimming removed 7 bases from V and 8 bases from J; junction bases left unmatched: 8.

As regards this clone: The germline gene is not matched at one end of the junction; a read error may be the cause. This chain links TRBV10-2 with TRBJ1-2, with 8 bases aligning to TRBD1. The CDR3 is made up of 13 amino acids. Germline assignment: CDR1 WSHSY and CDR2 SAAADI. The CDR3 DNA reads as TGCGCCAGCAGGGGCAGGGGGCGGGATGGCTACCCCTTC. Protein sequence: CASRGRGRDGYPF.

The chain links TRBV19 to TRBJ2-3; 8 bases fit TRBD2. V trimming: 6 bases; J trimming: 8 bases; junction bases outside the gene matches: 13. The CDR3 is 15 residues long. Germline V gene sequence: CDR1 LNHDA, CDR2 SQIVND (reference sequence). CDR3 sequence (DNA): TGTGCCAGTAGCCTTAAACCGGGACTAGGGGGTACGCAGTATTTT. Translating it yields CASSLKPGLGGTQYF.

The chain has TRBV10-3 and TRBJ2-2; 7 bases align to TRBD1. The CDR3 extends over 15 amino acids. Germline V CDR1 and CDR2: ENHRY, SYGVKD. V was clipped by 9 bases and J by 4 bases; unmatched bases: 11. CDR3 loop: CAIKGTVPSTGELFF. CDR3 nucleotide sequence: TGTGCCATAAAAGGGACAGTCCCCTCCACCGGGGAGCTGTTTTTT.

The gene calls are TRBV6-1 and TRBJ1-4; 9 bases match TRBD1. The CDR3 extends over 14 amino acids. CDR1 and CDR2 from the germline V gene are MNHNS and SASEGT. Trimming at V came to 6 bases and at J to 8 bases, leaving 7 bases not matched to a gene. The CDR3 DNA reads as TGTGCCAGCAGCTCGACAGGGGGATACGAAAAACTGTTTTTT. Protein sequence: CASSSTGGYEKLFF.

The CDR3 region is CASSGRQGGEKLFF. As DNA, the CDR3 is TGTGCCAGCAGTGGTCGACAGGGTGGTGAAAAACTGTTTTTT. V gene TRBV2 combines with J gene TRBJ1-4; 7 bases agree with TRBD1. V trimming: 4 bases; J trimming: 7 bases; junction bases outside the gene matches: 6. CDR1 SNHLY and CDR2 FYNNEI come from the germline V gene. The CDR3 sequence is 14 residues long.

This chain uses TRBV12-5 with TRBJ1-5, with D tentatively TRBD1 (6 bases). Trimming shortened V by 2 bases and J by 6 bases, and 17 bases separated the two germline ends. Germline CDR1 LGHNT, CDR2 FRNRAP. The CDR3 contains 16 residues. The CDR3 DNA reads as TGTGCTAGTGGTTTGAATACACAGGGTCTTTTTCAGCCCCAGCATTTT. Protein product: CASGLNTQGLFQPQHF.

V gene TRBV6-1 combines with J gene TRBJ2-5, with 7 bases aligning to TRBD2. Germline values: CDR1 MNHNS, CDR2 SASEGT. CDR3 size: 16 residues. V lost 2 bases, J lost 5 bases, and 11 bases stayed unmatched. This CDR3 reads CASSEIVGGYWETQYF. CDR3 DNA sequence: TGTGCCAGCAGTGAAATTGTGGGGGGGTATTGGGAGACCCAGTACTTC.

V usage is TRBV7-9 and J usage is TRBJ1-3; D is undetermined. Trimming removed 5 bases from V and 7 bases from J, with 15 bases in between. In germline, CDR1 is SEHNR, CDR2 FQNEAQ (reference sequence). The CDR3 length is 14 residues. The chain's CDR3 is CASSPRSGGNTIYF. The DNA for the CDR3 is TGTGCCAGCAGCCCACGGAGTGGAGGGAACACCATATATTTT.

The gene calls are TRBV19 and TRBJ1-6; TRBD1 matches 8 bases. Trimming removed 5 bases from V and 4 bases from J; junction bases left unmatched: 7. There are 16 residues in the CDR3. The germline V gene encodes CDR1 LNHDA and CDR2 SQIVND (reference sequence). CDR3 sequence: CASSGTQGAYNSPLHF. DNA for the CDR3: TGTGCCAGTAGTGGAACTCAGGGGGCTTATAATTCACCCCTCCACTTT.